The TCR beta chain under discussion was sequenced for a study of beta chain features in type 1 diabetes listed by TCRdb under 2018. Turning to the overall study: Mean age, gender distribution, total cell number and subset yield did not differ between patients and healthy donors. A total of 100 million to 110 million sorted cells were examined across all samples, and a strong correlation was observed between cell number per subset and RNA yield. The study compared TCRB repertoires of sorted circulating CD4+ T cell subsets between recently diagnosed type 1 diabetes patients and matched healthy donors. Regulatory and stem cell-like memory subsets were obtained from only 8 patients and about 8 healthy donors, while naive and central memory subsets were obtained from all 30 or so donors. The paper as a whole reports these results and caveats: HLA sub-analyses involved small numbers of individuals, so any influence of HLA type on TCRB rearrangement remained unresolved. A moderate but significant shortening of TCRB CDR3 length was observed in type 1 diabetes patients in all four CD4+ subsets. Patients with type 1 diabetes made fewer insertions and deleted more nucleotides at VDJ recombination sites, implying thymic rearrangement abnormalities. Because cDNA was sequenced instead of genomic DNA, highly expressing activated cells could be over-represented, though the groups showed no difference in activation or CD3 levels. Naive, central memory and regulatory TCRB repertoires appeared to be more similar among patients than among healthy donors. Shorter templates might have been favored by PCR, but patient and control samples were amplified and corrected together, so both groups would have been affected equally by any skew.

From each donor, a single peripheral blood sample of about 100 mL on average was drawn into heparinised tubes. A BD FACSAria II and a panel including CD45RO, CCR7, CD25, CD127, CD95 and CD27 were used to sort naive, central memory, regulatory and stem cell-like memory CD4+ T cells. Every sorted population had a purity above 98%. PBMCs were separated immediately by Lymphoprep density gradient centrifugation and were stained directly, without being cultured. So that batch effects would be minimized, each experiment stained and sorted samples in pairs, pairing one healthy donor with one patient. Trimming takes 4 bases from V and 5 bases from J, and the germline ends sit 9 bases apart. Via the germline V gene, CDR1 is SGDLS and CDR2 YYNGEE. Including cysteine and phenylalanine, the CDR3 has 12 amino acids. The DNA shown is the 36-base CDR3, in frame from base 1. The High Capacity cDNA Reverse Transcription Kit was used to reverse transcribe all of the isolated RNA, meaning that expressed TCRB transcripts were what got sequenced. Deep immunoSEQ sequencing was performed on naive, central memory and regulatory T cell samples, with an average of roughly 3.3 million total reads per sample. Sorted cells were lysed in RLT buffer and RNA was extracted with DNase-treated RNeasy Micro or Mini kits, depending on cell number. Each cell subset was processed separately to prevent cross-contamination, with patient and healthy donor samples processed together. The immunoSEQ multiplex PCR was used to amplify TCRB sequences from cDNA, generating 87-bp fragments that spanned the CDR3 region. The amplicons were sequenced using the Illumina HiSeq platform. The study's own analysis went as follows. Synthetic template baselines were used to correct PCR bias computationally, reads within Hamming distance 2 were collapsed together, and singletons that could not be merged were discarded. Reads were aligned against IMGT to assign V, D and J genes, CDR3 length and insertions or deletions at six rearrangement sites. Within each subset, clonotype counts were normalized to sorted cell number, and only after that were true diversity and Gini coefficients computed with the tcR R package. The overlap coefficient, calculated on TCRB nucleotide sequences, was used to quantify repertoire sharing. The source is immuneACCESS, and TCRdb retained only in-frame sequences with V and J called. Part of the clones is not carried over; for the studies checked, unresolved V genes explain less than half of this, and the remainder is unexplained. The D gene and trimming were derived from the DNA, and the V and J assignments and clone size from that table. The sample includes roughly 170,000 clones, with less than 15% observed a single time. Of the sample, 0.62% is held by the ten largest clones.

This clone was seen a handful of times. Its binding antigen is unknown. The sample holds no much larger clone one base away, and base qualities are not on file. The sequence was collected from a woman aged 18-35 years in good health. In this chain, TRBV9 is recombined with TRBJ1-2; the best D guess is TRBD1, with 5 bases matching. Sequenced: central memory CD4+ T cells from blood. The DNA sequence is as follows: TGTGCCAGCAGCTCCTCAGGGTATGGCTACACCTTC. It codes for CASSSSGYGYTF.